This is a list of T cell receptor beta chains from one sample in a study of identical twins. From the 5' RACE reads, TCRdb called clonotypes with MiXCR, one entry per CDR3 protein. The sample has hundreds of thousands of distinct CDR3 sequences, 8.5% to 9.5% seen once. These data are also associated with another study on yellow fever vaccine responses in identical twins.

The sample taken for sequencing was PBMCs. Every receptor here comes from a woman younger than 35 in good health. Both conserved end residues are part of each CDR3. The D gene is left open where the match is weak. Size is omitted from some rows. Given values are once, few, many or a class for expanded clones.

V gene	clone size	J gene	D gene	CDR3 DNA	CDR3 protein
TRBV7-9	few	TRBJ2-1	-	TGTGCCAGCAGCTTACAGCGGGAGCAGTTCTTC	CASSLQREQFF
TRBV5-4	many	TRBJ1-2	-	TGTGCCAGCAGCTTGACCGCTGTCTATGGCTACACCTTC	CASSLTAVYGYTF
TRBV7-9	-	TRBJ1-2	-	TGTGCCAGCAGCTTAGCACAGGCGGATGGCTACACCTTC	CASSLAQADGYTF
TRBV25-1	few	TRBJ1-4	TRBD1	TGTGCCAGCAGTGATGGCAGGGGGATTAATGAAAAACTGTTTTTT	CASSDGRGINEKLFF
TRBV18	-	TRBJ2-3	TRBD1	TGTGCCAGCTCACCTGGCAGGGGGACGGTTGCAGATACGCAGTATTTT	CASSPGRGTVADTQYF
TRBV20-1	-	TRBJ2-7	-	TGCAGTGCTAGAGGGCTAGCCTCCTACGAGCAGTACTTC	CSARGLASYEQYF
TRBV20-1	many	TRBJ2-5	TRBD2	TGCAGTGCTAGGAGCCTAGCGGGAGAAGAGACCCAGTACTTC	CSARSLAGEETQYF
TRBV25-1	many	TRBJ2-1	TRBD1	TGTGCCAGCAGTCGGGCGGGGACAGGGGGGGGCGGGAGAATGTGGAATGAGCAGTTCTTC	CASSRAGTGGGGRMWNEQFF
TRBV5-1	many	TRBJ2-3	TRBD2	TGCGCCAGCAGCTTGAGCGGGGACCGCACAGATACGCAGTATTTT	CASSLSGDRTDTQYF
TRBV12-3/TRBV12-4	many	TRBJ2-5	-	TGTGCCAGCAGACATAAGGGGGAAGAGACCCAGTACTTC	CASRHKGEETQYF
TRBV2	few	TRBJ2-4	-	TGTGCCAGCAGTGAGGGTCTGGGTCGGGGCAAAAACATTCAGTACTTC	CASSEGLGRGKNIQYF
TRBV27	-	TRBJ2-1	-	TGTGCCAGCAGTTCACGGGGGGCCCCCTACAATGAGCAGTTCTTC	CASSSRGAPYNEQFF
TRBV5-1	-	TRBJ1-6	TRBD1	TGCGCCAGCAGCGTACAGGGGTACGGGTCACCCCTCCACTTT	CASSVQGYGSPLHF
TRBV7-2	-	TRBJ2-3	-	TGTGCCAGCAGCCCTACGTTCCGAGCGGACCACACAGATACGCAGTATTTT	CASSPTFRADHTDTQYF
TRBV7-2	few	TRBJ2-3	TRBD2	TGTGCCAGCAGCTTAGAGTTAGCGGGGGGGCCGACGCAGTATTTT	CASSLELAGGPTQYF
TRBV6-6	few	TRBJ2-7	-	TGTGCCGGGTCCCGGGACATAGCCTACGAGCAGTACTTC	CAGSRDIAYEQYF
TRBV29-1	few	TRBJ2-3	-	TGCAGCGTTCTAACTAGCACAGGCACAGATACGCAGTATTTT	CSVLTSTGTDTQYF
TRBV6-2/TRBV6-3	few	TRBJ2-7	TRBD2	TGTGCCAGCAGTTACAACCCCCAGCCCAGCGGGGATACCTACGAGCAGTACTTC	CASSYNPQPSGDTYEQYF
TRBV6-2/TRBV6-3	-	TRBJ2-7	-	TGTGCCAGCAACCGGGCCACGCTCTACGAGCAGTACTTC	CASNRATLYEQYF
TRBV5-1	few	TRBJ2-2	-	TGCGCCAGTACCCGGGACAACTCGGCCGGGGAGCTGTTTTTT	CASTRDNSAGELFF
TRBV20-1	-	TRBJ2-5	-	TGCAGTGCTAGAGATTACCAGGGGCTGGAAGAGACCCAGTACTTC	CSARDYQGLEETQYF
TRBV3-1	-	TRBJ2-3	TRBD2	TGTGCCAGCAGCCCGATTCGGGGGGGTAGCACAGATACGCAGTATTTT	CASSPIRGGSTDTQYF
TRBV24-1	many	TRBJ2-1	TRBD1	TGTGCCACCAGTGATGGCGGACAGGGGAATGAGCAGTTCTTC	CATSDGGQGNEQFF
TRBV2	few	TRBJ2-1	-	TGTGCCACCCCCGAGGTGGGCACGTTCCGCCTTCGGGCCTTC	CATPEVGTFRLRAF
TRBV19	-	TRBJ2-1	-	TGTGCCAGTAGTACTGAGGGGATATACAATGAGCAGTTCTTC	CASSTEGIYNEQFF
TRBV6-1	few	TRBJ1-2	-	TGTGCCAGCAGCCCGTCCGCGGGGGCCCCCTATGGCTACACCTTC	CASSPSAGAPYGYTF
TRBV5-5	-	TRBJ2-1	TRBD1	TGTGCCAGCAGCTGGGGGACAGGGTGGTTCGATGAGCAGTTCTTC	CASSWGTGWFDEQFF
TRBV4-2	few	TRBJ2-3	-	TGTGCCAGCGGCCCGGGGGAGGGGGACACAGATACGCAGTATTTT	CASGPGEGDTDTQYF